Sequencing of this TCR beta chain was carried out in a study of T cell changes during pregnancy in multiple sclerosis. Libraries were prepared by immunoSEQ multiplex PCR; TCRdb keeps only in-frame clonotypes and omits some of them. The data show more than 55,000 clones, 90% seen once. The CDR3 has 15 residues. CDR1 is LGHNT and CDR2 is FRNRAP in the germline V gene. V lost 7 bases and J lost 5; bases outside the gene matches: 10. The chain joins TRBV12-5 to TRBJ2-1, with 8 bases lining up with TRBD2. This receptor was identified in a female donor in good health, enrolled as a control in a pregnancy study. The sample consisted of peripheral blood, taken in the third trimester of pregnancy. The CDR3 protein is CASDRTSRLHNEQFF. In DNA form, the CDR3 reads TGTGCTAGTGATCGGACTAGCCGCTTACACAATGAGCAGTTCTTC.